Presented here are 23 T cell receptor beta chains from one specimen sequenced in a study of blood T cell repertoires in COVID-19 (dated by TCRdb to about 2020). Receptor libraries were prepared by the immunoSEQ multiplex PCR assay. The source is immuneACCESS, and TCRdb retained only in-frame sequences with V and J called. Part of the clones is not carried over; for the studies checked, unresolved V genes explain less than half of this, and the remainder is unexplained. The sample profile shows 450,000 to 500,000 clones; around 85% of them were found once. Roughly 8% of the sample belongs to the ten largest clones. The source material was PBMCs or T cells enriched from blood (not recorded which). Every receptor here comes from a woman in her fifties or sixties who had recovered from COVID-19.

The genes are TRBV6-5 and TRBJ1-4; 7 bases are a match to TRBD1. The J segment lost 10 bases and the V segment lost 5 bases, leaving 7 bases of the junction unmatched. This CDR3 comprises 13 residues. CDR1 and CDR2 (germline): MNHEY, SVGAGI. This CDR3 reads CASSTGQSGKLFF. The CDR3 bases are TGTGCCAGCAGTACGGGACAGTCGGGAAAACTGTTTTTT.

The chain is built from TRBV29-1 and TRBJ2-7; TRBD1 agrees at 10 bases. Trimming took 1 base from V and 0 from J; bases not matched to a gene: 9. CDR3 length: 17 residues. Germline assignment: CDR1 SQVTM and CDR2 ANQGSEA. The CDR3 bases are TGCAGCGTTGAAGCGGGACAGGGGTCACGCCGCTCCTACGAGCAGTACGTC. As protein: CSVEAGQGSRRSYEQYV.

The chain recombines TRBV10-3 with TRBJ2-7, with 10 bases that match TRBD2. The trim removed 2 bases at V and 4 bases at J, leaving 2 bases unmatched. Germline V lookup: CDR1 ENHRY, CDR2 SYGVKD. There are 14 residues in the CDR3. DNA for the CDR3: TGTGCCATCAGTGAGGGACTAGCGGCGTACGAGCAGTACGTC. Its protein is CAISEGLAAYEQYV.

The rearrangement uses TRBV5-6 and TRBJ2-3, with D possibly matching TRBD2 (7 bases). V was cut by 5 bases and J by 2 bases, with 24 bases left in between. Germline CDR1 reads SGHDT; CDR2 reads YYEEEE. This CDR3 contains 18 residues. In nucleotides, the CDR3 is TGTGCCAGCAGACGGGCGGGCGCGGGGGCGCTCCTCACAGATACGCAGTATTTT. Protein: CASRRAGAGALLTDTQYF.

This clone was seen a single time. V gene TRBV7-2 combines with J gene TRBJ2-7; TRBD2 might be the D (7 bases). Trimming removed 2 bases at V and 0 bases at J, with 11 bases between. Germline CDR1 reads SGHTA; CDR2 reads FQGNSA. This CDR3 region has 15 residues. This CDR3 reads CASSLQGGGSYEQYV. The CDR3 nucleotides are TGTGCCAGCAGCTTACAAGGGGGGGGCTCCTACGAGCAGTACGTC.

This clone has a handful of counts. This chain connects TRBV2 to TRBJ2-4, with TRBD1 identical over 7 bases. Germline CDR1 and CDR2: SNHLY and FYNNEI. The CDR3 consists of 12 residues. After removal of 7 bases from V and 6 bases from J, the junction contained 3 bases not matched to a gene. Here the CDR3 DNA reads TGTGCCAGCAAAGGGGGCGGAAACATTCAGTACTTC. Protein: CASKGGGNIQYF.

This chain uses TRBV15 with TRBJ2-5, with 8 nucleotides matching TRBD2. Per germline, CDR1 LNHNV and CDR2 YYDKDF (reference sequence). This CDR3 contains 18 residues. The V gene end was trimmed by 0 bases and the J gene end by 5 bases; junction bases not matched to a gene: 14. CDR3 bases: TGTGCCACCAGCAGAGATTTCGAGACGGGGGGGCTTATGGAGACCCAGTACTTC. Protein sequence: CATSRDFETGGLMETQYF. Combining the CDR3 with reference TRBV15 and TRBJ2-5 gives the whole variable domain DAMVIQNPRYQVTQFGKPVTLSCSQTLNHNVMYWYQQKSSQAPKLLFHYYDKDFNNEADTPDNFQSRRPNTSFCFLDIRSPGLGDTAMYLCATSRDFETGGLMETQYFGPGTRLLVL.

This chain uses TRBV14 with TRBJ2-3, with TRBD1 as a possible D gene (5 bases). This CDR3 has 13 amino acids. Germline CDR1 and CDR2: SGHDN and FVKESK. V dropped 0 bases and J dropped 9 bases, with 10 bases sitting between them. CDR3 sequence: CASSQDGASTQYF. CDR3 bases: TGTGCCAGCAGCCAAGATGGGGCTTCGACGCAGTATTTT.

The V gene is TRBV6-5, the J gene TRBJ1-6, with 7 bases lining up with TRBD1. After removal of 7 bases from V and 10 bases from J, the junction contained 10 bases not matched to a gene. The V gene's germline CDR1 is MNHEY and CDR2 SVGAGI. The length of the CDR3 is 14 residues. Written as DNA, the CDR3 is TGTGCCAGCACCCCCGTGACAGGGTACTCACCCCTCCACTTT. Its protein product is CASTPVTGYSPLHF.

The V call is TRBV15, the J call TRBJ2-5; 8 bases match TRBD1. The CDR3 is 15 amino acids. The germline CDR1 and CDR2 sequences are LNHNV and YYDKDF (reference sequence). The V segment lost 5 bases and the J segment 5 bases; nucleotides outside the gene matches: 10. For the CDR3, the DNA is TGTGCCACCAGCCCTAGGACAGGGTCGGGGGAGACCCAGTACTTC. This encodes CATSPRTGSGETQYF.

This sequence joins TRBV2 and TRBJ2-5, with D tentatively TRBD2 (5 bases). The CDR3 extends over 15 amino acids. The germline CDR1 and CDR2 sequences are SNHLY and FYNNEI. V was trimmed by 3 bases and J by 5 bases, leaving 16 bases between them. The CDR3, as DNA: TGTGCCAGCAGTGATATGGCGGGTGGGTCGGAGACCCAGTACTTC. Amino acid sequence: CASSDMAGGSETQYF.

The genes are TRBV6-6 and TRBJ1-1, with TRBD1 identical over 7 bases. V lost 6 bases, J lost 4 bases, and 11 bases stayed unmatched. The germline CDR1 and CDR2 sequences are MNHNY and SVGAGI (reference sequence). The CDR3 totals 15 residues. The DNA of the CDR3 is TGTGCCAGCAGGGAACGACAGGGTAGTCCCACTGAAGCTTTCTTT. Amino acid sequence: CASRERQGSPTEAFF.

This clone appeared a few times. Distinct nucleotide sequences in the sample also encode this CDR3. V gene TRBV4-1 combines with J gene TRBJ1-1; unclear D gene. Germline CDR1 and CDR2: MGHRA and YSYEKL. V was cut by 4 bases and J by 0 bases, with 12 bases left in between. The length of the CDR3 is 15 residues. This CDR3 is CASSLNSGVNTEAFF. The CDR3, as DNA: TGCGCCAGCAGCCTCAACAGTGGTGTGAACACTGAAGCTTTCTTT.

V gene TRBV4-1 combines with J gene TRBJ2-7; TRBD1 matches 9 bases. CDR3 size: 15 residues. Trimming cost V 2 bases and J 3 bases; bases outside gene matches: 5. Germline assignment: CDR1 MGHRA and CDR2 YSYEKL. For the CDR3, the DNA is TGCGCCAGCAGCCAAACCGGGACAGGGTTCTACGAGCAGTACTTC. Its protein product is CASSQTGTGFYEQYF.

The J gene is TRBJ2-5, the V gene TRBV9, with D perhaps TRBD2 (5 bases). Trimming took off 3 bases at V and 5 bases at J, with 14 bases between the two ends. The CDR3 covers 14 residues. Germline V gives CDR1 SGDLS, CDR2 YYNGEE. CDR3: CASSARDGVETQYF. CDR3 DNA sequence: TGTGCCAGCAGCGCCCGGGATGGGGTCGAGACCCAGTACTTC.

In its sample, this clone was seen once. The chain recombines TRBV25-1 with TRBJ2-7; 9 bases fit TRBD1. Germline CDR1 reads MGHDK; CDR2 reads SYGVNS. This CDR3 is 17 amino acids long. V shed 6 bases, J shed 4 bases, and the junction held 16 bases outside the gene matches. The CDR3 DNA reads TGTGCCAGCAGCTGCATCCGGGGGACAGGGAGAATTTACGAGCAGTACGTC. Translating gives CASSCIRGTGRIYEQYV.

The chain uses TRBV2 and TRBJ2-5; possibly TRBD1 for D (5 bases). The CDR3 contains 12 residues. V was pared by 4 bases and J by 9 bases, with 12 bases between. Germline CDR1 SNHLY, CDR2 FYNNEI. CDR3 in amino acids: CASSGQGRAQYF. As DNA, the CDR3 is TGTGCCAGCAGTGGGCAGGGTAGGGCCCAGTACTTC.

The rearrangement links TRBV7-9 to TRBJ1-5, with D possibly matching TRBD1 (6 bases). Germline V gene sequence: CDR1 SEHNR, CDR2 FQNEAQ (reference sequence). This CDR3 spans 14 amino acids. V gave up 5 bases and J gave up 4 bases, with 12 bases separating them. The CDR3 nucleotides are TGTGCCAGCAGCCCCCCAGGGGTAAATCAGCCCCAGCATTTT. Protein product: CASSPPGVNQPQHF.

The chain has TRBV7-9 and TRBJ2-7; D is perhaps TRBD2 (7 bases). The CDR3 consists of 14 residues. The ends were cut back, 5 bases at V and 5 bases at J, with 16 bases in the middle. Germline-derived CDR1 and CDR2 are SEHNR and FQNEAQ (reference sequence). For the CDR3, the DNA is TGTGCCAGCAGCACGGGACAAGGGGGGGACGAGCAGTACTTC. Its protein is CASSTGQGGDEQYF. Filled out from reference TRBV7-9 and TRBJ2-7, the complete variable domain reads DTGVSQNPRHKITKRGQNVTFRCDPISEHNRLYWYRQTLGQGPEFLTYFQNEAQLEKSRLLSDRFSAERPKGSFSTLEIQRTEQGDSAMYLCASSTGQGGDEQYFGPGTRLTVT.

The chain uses TRBV5-6 and TRBJ2-6; D is unresolved. Germline CDR1 and CDR2: SGHDT and YYEEEE. V shed 0 bases and J shed 1 base, with 5 bases lying between them. This CDR3 has 15 amino acids. The CDR3 sequence is CASSLGLSGANVLTF. The CDR3 DNA sequence: TGTGCCAGCAGCTTGGGGCTTTCTGGGGCCAACGTCCTGACTTTC.

This chain connects TRBV2 to TRBJ1-5; possible D gene TRBD1, 5 bases. From germline, CDR1 is SNHLY and CDR2 FYNNEI. This CDR3 comprises 14 residues. V was shortened by 9 bases and J by 0 bases, with 12 bases between the two germline ends. CDR3 bases: TGTGCCAGTAATCCAGGGTATAGCAATCAGCCCCAGCATTTT. It specifies CASNPGYSNQPQHF.

The chain combines TRBV29-1 with TRBJ2-1, with a tentative D call TRBD2 (7 bases). Trimming removed 3 bases from V and 7 bases from J, with 13 bases in between. The germline V gene encodes CDR1 SQVTM and CDR2 ANQGSEA. The CDR3 has 13 amino acids. CDR3: CSVDREGGNEQFF. DNA of the CDR3: TGCAGCGTTGACAGGGAGGGGGGTAATGAGCAGTTCTTC.

V and J are TRBV7-2 and TRBJ2-2, with a tentative D call TRBD1 (6 bases). The germline gives CDR1 SGHTA, CDR2 FQGNSA. This CDR3 comprises 16 residues. With 6 bases removed from V and 2 bases from J, the gap between germline ends came to 16 bases. This CDR3 is CASRIRGTSNTGELFF. The CDR3 nucleotides are TGTGCCAGCAGGATTAGAGGGACATCAAACACCGGGGAGCTGTTTTTT. The entire variable domain, with the rest obtained from reference TRBV7-2 and TRBJ2-2, is as follows: GAGVSQSPSNKVTEKGKDVELRCDPISGHTALYWYRQSLGQGLEFLIYFQGNSAPDKSGLPSDRFSAERTGGSVSTLTIQRTQQEDSAVYLCASRIRGTSNTGELFFGEGSRLTVL.